This T cell receptor (beta chain) was profiled in a study of blood T cell repertoires in COVID-19. Study-level information: The samples span acute and convalescent COVID-19 from the United States, Italy and Spain. PBMCs, B-cell-depleted T cells, or T cells were the source of the cDNA or gDNA that made up the material.

Only in-frame clones appear in the TCRdb table, and some are missing; sequencing was by immunoSEQ multiplex PCR. This sample has roughly 300,000 clones, with approximately 90% found just once. Those enrolled, adults aged roughly 18 to 90 years, came from roughly 23 US areas. Looked up from germline, CDR1 is MNHEY and CDR2 is SVGAGI. The CDR3 is 13 residues long. The V end was cut by 6 bases, the J end by 2 bases, with 10 bases between. This receptor was identified in a middle-aged woman with acute COVID-19. The specimen was PBMCs or T cells enriched from blood (not recorded which). The V call is TRBV6-5, the J call TRBJ2-5, with D perhaps matching TRBD1 (5 bases). The CDR3 protein is CASSFQGQETQYF. In DNA, the CDR3 is TGTGCCAGCAGCTTCCAGGGACAAGAGACCCAGTACTTC.